The 8 T cell receptor beta chains in this list originate from one sample, sequenced in a study of cytomegalovirus exposure and HLA in healthy donors. A multiplex PCR was run with 60 Vbeta primers and 13 Jbeta primers. Sequencing used immunoSEQ multiplex PCR; TCRdb keeps in-frame clones, though not all of them. The data show about 55,000 clones, 70% to 80% seen once. Sample: PBMCs. The origin of the receptors is a female donor in good health and CMV-seronegative.

This sequence joins TRBV4-3 and TRBJ1-1, with D uncertain. The V end was cut by 4 bases, the J end by 6 bases, with 9 bases between. The CDR3 is made up of 12 amino acids. From germline, CDR1 is LGHNA and CDR2 YSLEER. The CDR3 loop is CASSPSGAEAFF. The CDR3 bases are TGCGCCAGCAGCCCCAGTGGAGCTGAAGCTTTCTTT.

V gene TRBV7-9 combines with J gene TRBJ2-3; TRBD1 agrees at 10 bases. V was clipped by 5 bases and J by 2 bases; unmatched bases: 10. Per the germline V gene, CDR1 is SEHNR and CDR2 is FQNEAQ (reference sequence). The CDR3 is 17 residues long. As DNA, the CDR3 is TGTGCCAGCAGCCCATTCGGGGGACAGGGGTACACAGATACGCAGTATTTT. Translating gives CASSPFGGQGYTDTQYF.

The chain links TRBV5-1 to TRBJ2-2; D might be TRBD1 (6 bases). Trimming removed 3 bases at V and 0 bases at J, with 9 bases between. The V gene's germline CDR1 is SGHRS and CDR2 YFSETQ. The CDR3 extends over 15 amino acids. The CDR3 protein is CASSSTGTNTGELFF. DNA for the CDR3: TGCGCCAGCAGCTCCACAGGGACGAACACCGGGGAGCTGTTTTTT.

A note on this clone: Other DNA sequences in this sample translate to the same CDR3. The CDR3 is CASSPLGLAPDTQYF. The CDR3 coding sequence is TGTGCCAGCAGTCCTTTGGGACTAGCCCCGGATACGCAGTATTTT. The chain carries TRBV2 and TRBJ2-3, with 9 positions matching TRBD2. Germline trimming cut 5 bases from V and 6 bases from J; bases unmatched to any gene: 9. This CDR3 contains 15 residues. Per the germline V gene, CDR1 is SNHLY and CDR2 is FYNNEI.

The chain uses TRBV10-2 and TRBJ1-2, with D possibly matching TRBD1 (6 bases). CDR3 length: 14 amino acids. V shed 3 bases and J shed 5 bases, with 13 bases lying between them. CDR1 and CDR2 from the germline V gene are WSHSY and SAAADI. The CDR3 coding sequence is TGCGCCAGCAGTGAAGGGGGGGGGACTTATGGCTACACCTTC. Encoded protein: CASSEGGGTYGYTF.

The V and J genes are TRBV25-1 and TRBJ2-7; 8 bases map to TRBD1. CDR1 is MGHDK and CDR2 is SYGVNS in the germline V gene. Losses at the gene ends were 9 bases for V and 6 bases for J; bases not matched to a gene: 10. This CDR3 is built from 13 residues. CDR3 DNA: TGTGCCAGTGGGACAGGCCTGGATGGCGAGCAGTACTTC. It encodes CASGTGLDGEQYF.

The CDR3 is CASHSLGGISPLHF. CDR3 nucleotide sequence: TGTGCCAGCCACAGCCTCGGGGGAATTTCACCCCTCCACTTT. J is TRBJ1-6 and V is TRBV5-4, with TRBD1 as a possible D gene (5 bases). Trimming shortened V by 7 bases and J by 9 bases, and 17 bases separated the two germline ends. Germline CDR1 and CDR2: SGHNT and YYREEE (reference sequence). This CDR3 is built from 14 residues.

This chain connects TRBV5-5 to TRBJ1-5; D is unresolved. The CDR3 has 16 residues. Trimming cost V 2 bases and J 0 bases, with 12 bases left between them. The germline V gene encodes CDR1 SGHKS and CDR2 YYEKEE (reference sequence). The CDR3 loop is CASSFGEANSNQPQHF. The CDR3 nucleotides read TGTGCCAGCAGCTTCGGAGAGGCGAATAGCAATCAGCCCCAGCATTTT.